The next 10 T cell receptor beta chains were all read from a single sample in a study of T cell changes during pregnancy in multiple sclerosis (dated by TCRdb to between 2018 and 2020). The library was generated by the immunoSEQ multiplex PCR assay. TCRdb obtained this table from immuneACCESS and retained in-frame rearrangements with V and J assigned. These tables miss some clones; where compared with another copy, unresolved V genes account for less than half of the shortfall, and the remainder is unexplained. This sample gives some 99,000 clones in total; 92% of them show up just once. The ten largest clones represent approximately 2% of the sample. Sample: peripheral blood, taken after pregnancy. These receptors all come from a female donor in good health, enrolled as a control in a pregnancy study.

The chain combines TRBV9 with TRBJ2-1; TRBD1 aligns across 8 bases. Germline values: CDR1 SGDLS, CDR2 YYNGEE. Trimming removed 3 bases from V and 1 base from J; junction bases left unmatched: 3. The CDR3 length is 15 residues. The CDR3 is CASSGYRGSYNEQFF. The CDR3 nucleotides read TGTGCCAGCAGCGGATACAGGGGGTCCTACAATGAGCAGTTCTTC.

The chain has TRBV6-5 and TRBJ1-1; D not certain. Germline assignment: CDR1 MNHEY and CDR2 SVGAGI. Trimming pared 0 bases from V and 5 bases from J, leaving 7 bases between. The CDR3 extends over 13 amino acids. Written as DNA, the CDR3 is TGTGCCAGCAGTTACTCCGCAGGTACTGAAGCTTTCTTT. Its translation: CASSYSAGTEAFF.

V gene TRBV5-4 combines with J gene TRBJ2-3; 9 bases are shared with TRBD2. This CDR3 is 15 amino acids long. With 4 bases clipped from V and 10 bases from J, the junction kept 13 bases outside the gene matches. CDR1 is SGHNT, CDR2 YYREEE, per germline (reference sequence). The CDR3 DNA follows: TGTGCCAGCAGCCGTAGCGGGAGTGGGGGCCTATCGCAGTATTTT. This sequence encodes CASSRSGSGGLSQYF.

This sequence joins TRBV10-3 and TRBJ1-4, with 8 bases aligning to TRBD1. V trimming: 3 bases; J trimming: 8 bases; junction bases outside the gene matches: 11. The CDR3 is 16 residues long. CDR1 and CDR2 from the germline V gene are ENHRY and SYGVKD. Here the CDR3 DNA reads TGTGCCATCAGTGATCATACGACAGGGGCAAAGGAAAAACTGTTTTTT. Its translation is CAISDHTTGAKEKLFF.

This clone was detected a few times. J is TRBJ2-7 and V is TRBV28, with TRBD1 matching over 7 bases. Trimming cost V 6 bases and J 6 bases; bases outside gene matches: 8. Germline CDR1 reads MDHEN; CDR2 reads SYDVKM. This CDR3 has 13 residues. CDR3 in amino acids: CASSLGGAGEQYF. CDR3 nucleotide sequence: TGTGCCAGCAGCCTAGGGGGCGCAGGCGAGCAGTACTTC.

V gene TRBV5-1 combines with J gene TRBJ2-2; 11 nucleotides align to TRBD2. The ends lost 3 bases at V and 0 bases at J; junction bases unmatched: 10. Germline CDR1 is SGHRS and CDR2 is YFSETQ. CDR3 size: 19 residues. This CDR3 is CASSWIPSGGFANTGELFF. The CDR3 DNA follows: TGCGCCAGCAGCTGGATTCCTAGCGGGGGGTTCGCGAACACCGGGGAGCTGTTTTTT. Supplemented by reference TRBV5-1 and TRBJ2-2, the full variable domain reads KAGVTQTPRYLIKTRGQQVTLSCSPISGHRSVSWYQQTPGQGLQFLFEYFSETQRNKGNFPGRFSGRQFSNSRSEMNVSTLELGDSALYLCASSWIPSGGFANTGELFFGEGSRLTVL.

The table lists this clone with a few counts. The rearrangement joins TRBV13 to TRBJ2-1, with 12 bases that match TRBD1. CDR1 and CDR2 from the germline V gene are PRHDT and FYEKMQ (reference sequence). The CDR3 length is 15 residues. V lost 8 bases to trimming and J lost 7 bases; unmatched junction nucleotides: 9. The CDR3 DNA is TGTGCCAGCCAGCTTAGGGACAGGGGGCTGAATGAGCAGTTCTTC. Its protein product is CASQLRDRGLNEQFF.

Regarding this clone: One end of the junction fails to match germline, which may point to a read error. The chain couples TRBV7-7 to TRBJ2-5, with D possibly TRBD1 on 6 matching bases. This CDR3 comprises 14 residues. Germline V gene lookup returns CDR1 SSHAT and CDR2 FNYEAQ (reference sequence). The CDR3 nucleotides read TGTGCTAGCAGCTTACAACAGGGCGGAGAGACCCAGTACTTC. This codes for CASSLQQGGETQYF.

The chain carries TRBV6-1 and TRBJ1-1; D remains unclear. With 0 bases removed from V and 3 bases from J, the gap between germline ends came to 14 bases. From germline, CDR1 is MNHNS and CDR2 SASEGT. The length of the CDR3 is 16 residues. The CDR3 sequence: CASSEAVLETYTEAFF. The CDR3 DNA reads TGTGCCAGCAGTGAAGCGGTTCTTGAGACATACACTGAAGCTTTCTTT.

V usage is TRBV10-3 and J usage is TRBJ2-5, with 8 nucleotides matching TRBD2. Germline assignment: CDR1 ENHRY and CDR2 SYGVKD. V lost 0 bases and J lost 5; bases outside the gene matches: 2. This CDR3 comprises 14 residues. The CDR3 loop is CAISESGLGETQYF. The CDR3, as DNA: TGTGCCATCAGTGAGTCGGGACTAGGGGAGACCCAGTACTTC.